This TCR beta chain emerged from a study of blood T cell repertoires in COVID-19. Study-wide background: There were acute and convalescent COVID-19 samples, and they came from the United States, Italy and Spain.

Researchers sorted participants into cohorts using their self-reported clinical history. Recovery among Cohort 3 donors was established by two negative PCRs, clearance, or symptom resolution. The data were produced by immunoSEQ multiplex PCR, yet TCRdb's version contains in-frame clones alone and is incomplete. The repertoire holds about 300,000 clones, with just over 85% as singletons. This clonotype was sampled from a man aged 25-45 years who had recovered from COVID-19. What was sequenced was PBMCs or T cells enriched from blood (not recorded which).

This CDR3 is CASSRRQEMNTEAFF. The CDR3 region has the DNA TGTGCCAGCAGCCGACGACAGGAGATGAACACTGAAGCTTTCTTT. This chain connects TRBV6-5 to TRBJ1-1, with a possible D match to TRBD1 (6 bases). CDR1 is MNHEY and CDR2 is SVGAGI in the germline V gene. The V end lost 6 bases, the J end lost 0 bases, and 14 bases lay between the germline ends. The CDR3 runs to 15 residues.